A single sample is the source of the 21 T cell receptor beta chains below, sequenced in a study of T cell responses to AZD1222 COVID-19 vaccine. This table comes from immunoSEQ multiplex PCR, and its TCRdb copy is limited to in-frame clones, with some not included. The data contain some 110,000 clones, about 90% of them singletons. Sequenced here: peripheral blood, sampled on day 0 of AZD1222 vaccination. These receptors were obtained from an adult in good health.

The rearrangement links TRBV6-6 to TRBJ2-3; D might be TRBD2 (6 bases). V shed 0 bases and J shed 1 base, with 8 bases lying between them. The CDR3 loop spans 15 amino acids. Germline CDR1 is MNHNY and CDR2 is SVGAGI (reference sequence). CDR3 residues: CASSYSGGGTDTQYF. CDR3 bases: TGTGCCAGCAGTTACTCCGGGGGTGGCACAGATACGCAGTATTTT.

This CDR3 is CASSPLPGLGISTGELFF. The CDR3 DNA reads as TGTGCCAGCAGTCCTCTTCCGGGACTAGGGATAAGCACCGGGGAGCTGTTTTTT. The chain recombines TRBV9 with TRBJ2-2, with 8 bases aligning to TRBD2. J gave up 4 bases and V 5 bases, and 16 bases lay outside the gene matches. Germline V lookup: CDR1 SGDLS, CDR2 YYNGEE. The CDR3 consists of 18 residues.

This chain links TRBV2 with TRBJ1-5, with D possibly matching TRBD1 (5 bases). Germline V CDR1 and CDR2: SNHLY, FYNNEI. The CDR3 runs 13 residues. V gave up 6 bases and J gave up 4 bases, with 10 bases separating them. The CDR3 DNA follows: TGTGCCAGCAGCGACAGCTTAAATCAGCCCCAGCATTTT. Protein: CASSDSLNQPQHF.

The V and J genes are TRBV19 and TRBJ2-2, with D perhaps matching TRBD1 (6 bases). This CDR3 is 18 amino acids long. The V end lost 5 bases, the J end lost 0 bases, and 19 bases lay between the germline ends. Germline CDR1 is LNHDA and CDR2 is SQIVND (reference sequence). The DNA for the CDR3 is TGTGCCAGTAGTGTGGACAGCCTCAACCCCGCGAACACCGGGGAGCTGTTTTTT. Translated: CASSVDSLNPANTGELFF. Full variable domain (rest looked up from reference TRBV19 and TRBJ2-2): DGGITQSPKYLFRKEGQNVTLSCEQNLNHDAMYWYRQDPGQGLRLIYYSQIVNDFQKGDIAEGYSVSREKKESFPLTVTSAQKNPTAFYLCASSVDSLNPANTGELFFGEGSRLTVL.

The CDR3 reads CASRQGLAGVNTGELFF. The CDR3, as DNA: TGTGCCAGCAGGCAGGGACTAGCGGGAGTTAATACCGGGGAGCTGTTTTTT. The rearrangement joins TRBV2 to TRBJ2-2; 14 nucleotides line up with TRBD2. V was clipped by 6 bases and J by 5 bases; unmatched bases: 8. The CDR3 is made up of 17 amino acids. CDR1 SNHLY and CDR2 FYNNEI come from the germline V gene.

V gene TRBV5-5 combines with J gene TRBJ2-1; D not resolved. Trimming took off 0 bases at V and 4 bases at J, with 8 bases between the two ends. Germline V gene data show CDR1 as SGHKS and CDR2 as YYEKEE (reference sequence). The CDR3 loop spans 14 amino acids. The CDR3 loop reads CASSLGPGYNEQFF. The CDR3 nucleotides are TGTGCCAGCAGCTTGGGCCCCGGATACAATGAGCAGTTCTTC.

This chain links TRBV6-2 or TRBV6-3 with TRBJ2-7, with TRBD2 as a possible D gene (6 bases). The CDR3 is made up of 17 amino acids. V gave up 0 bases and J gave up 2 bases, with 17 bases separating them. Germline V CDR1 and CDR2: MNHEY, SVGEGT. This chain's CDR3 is CASSYSITGGTPYEQYF. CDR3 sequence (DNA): TGTGCCAGCAGTTACTCGATAACCGGCGGGACCCCCTACGAGCAGTACTTC.

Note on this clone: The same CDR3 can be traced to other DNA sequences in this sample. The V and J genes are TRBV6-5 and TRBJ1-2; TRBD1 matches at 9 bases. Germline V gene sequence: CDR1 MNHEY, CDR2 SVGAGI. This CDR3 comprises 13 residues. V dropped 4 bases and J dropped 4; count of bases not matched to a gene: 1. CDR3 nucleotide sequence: TGTGCCAGCAGTTTGACAGGGGGCTATGGCTACACCTTC. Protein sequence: CASSLTGGYGYTF.

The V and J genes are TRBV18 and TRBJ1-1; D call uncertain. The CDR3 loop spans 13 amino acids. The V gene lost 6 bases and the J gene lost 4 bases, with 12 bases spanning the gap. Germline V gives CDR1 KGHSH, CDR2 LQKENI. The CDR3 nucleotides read TGTGCCAGCTCCAGCGGGTGGAGCACTGAAGCTTTCTTT. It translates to CASSSGWSTEAFF.

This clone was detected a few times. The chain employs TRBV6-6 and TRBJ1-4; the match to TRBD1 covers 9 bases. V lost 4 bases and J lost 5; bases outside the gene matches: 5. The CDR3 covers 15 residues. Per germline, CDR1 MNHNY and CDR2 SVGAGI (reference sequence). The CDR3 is CASSFPTGGNEKLFF. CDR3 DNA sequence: TGTGCCAGCAGTTTCCCGACAGGGGGGAATGAAAAACTGTTTTTT.

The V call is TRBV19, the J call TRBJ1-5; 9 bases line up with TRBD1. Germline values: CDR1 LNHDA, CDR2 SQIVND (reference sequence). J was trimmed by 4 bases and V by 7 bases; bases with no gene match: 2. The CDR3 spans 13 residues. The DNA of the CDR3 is TGTGCCAGTAAGGACAGGGGTAATCAGCCCCAGCATTTT. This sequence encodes CASKDRGNQPQHF.

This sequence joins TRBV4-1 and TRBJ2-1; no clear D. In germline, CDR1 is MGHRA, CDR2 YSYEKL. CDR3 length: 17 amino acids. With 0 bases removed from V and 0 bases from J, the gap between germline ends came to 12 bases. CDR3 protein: CASSQDPTWGSYNEQFF. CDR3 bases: TGCGCCAGCAGCCAAGACCCTACCTGGGGCTCCTACAATGAGCAGTTCTTC.

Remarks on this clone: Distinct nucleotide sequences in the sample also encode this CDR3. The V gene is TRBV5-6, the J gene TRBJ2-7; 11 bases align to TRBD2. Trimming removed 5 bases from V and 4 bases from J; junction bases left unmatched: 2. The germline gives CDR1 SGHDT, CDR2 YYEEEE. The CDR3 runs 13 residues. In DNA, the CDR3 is TGTGCCAGCAGTAGGACTAGCGGGTACGAGCAGTACTTC. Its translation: CASSRTSGYEQYF.

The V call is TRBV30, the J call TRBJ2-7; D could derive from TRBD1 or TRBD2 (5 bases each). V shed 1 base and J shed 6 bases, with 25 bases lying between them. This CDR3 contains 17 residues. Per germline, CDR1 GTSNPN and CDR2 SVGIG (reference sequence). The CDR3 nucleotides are TGTGCCTGGAGTGGTACTAGACTCCGGGACCAACGCCGCGAGCAGTACTTC. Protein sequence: CAWSGTRLRDQRREQYF. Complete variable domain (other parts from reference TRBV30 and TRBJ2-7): SQTIHQWPATLVQPVGSPLSLECTVEGTSNPNLYWYRQAAGRGLQLLFYSVGIGQISSEVPQNLSASRPQDRQFILSSKKLLLSDSGFYLCAWSGTRLRDQRREQYFGPGTRLTVT.

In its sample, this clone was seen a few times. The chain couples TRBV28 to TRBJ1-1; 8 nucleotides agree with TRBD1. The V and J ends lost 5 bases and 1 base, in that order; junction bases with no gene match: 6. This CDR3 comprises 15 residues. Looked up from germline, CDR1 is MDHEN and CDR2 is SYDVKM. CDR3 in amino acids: CASSQGASANTEAFF. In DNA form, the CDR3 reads TGTGCCAGCAGTCAGGGGGCGAGCGCGAACACTGAAGCTTTCTTT.

The CDR3: CASSYDRAREKLFF. The CDR3 DNA sequence: TGTGCCAGCTCATACGACAGGGCTCGGGAAAAACTGTTTTTT. The chain employs TRBV18 and TRBJ1-4; 7 nucleotides line up with TRBD1. The CDR3 runs 14 residues. After removal of 5 bases from V and 8 bases from J, the junction contained 8 bases not matched to a gene. The V gene's germline CDR1 is KGHSH and CDR2 LQKENI. The full variable domain, its missing parts supplied by reference TRBV18 and TRBJ1-4, is NAGVMQNPRHLVRRRGQEARLRCSPMKGHSHVYWYRQLPEEGLKFMVYLQKENIIDESGMPKERFSAEFPKEGPSILRIQQVVRGDSAAYFCASSYDRAREKLFFGSGTQLSVL.

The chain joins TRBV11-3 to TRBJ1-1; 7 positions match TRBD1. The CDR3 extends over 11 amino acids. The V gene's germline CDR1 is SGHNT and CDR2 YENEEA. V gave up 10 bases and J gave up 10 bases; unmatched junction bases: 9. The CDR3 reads CANLGGPRAFF. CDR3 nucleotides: TGTGCCAACCTAGGGGGCCCGAGAGCTTTCTTT.

In nucleotides, the CDR3 is TGTGCCAGCAGCGCACTAGCGGGAGGCCAAGAGACCCAGTACTTC. It codes for CASSALAGGQETQYF. This chain uses TRBV9 with TRBJ2-5, with 12 bases fitting TRBD2. V dropped 3 bases and J dropped 1; count of bases not matched to a gene: 1. Germline CDR1 SGDLS, CDR2 YYNGEE. This CDR3 contains 15 residues.

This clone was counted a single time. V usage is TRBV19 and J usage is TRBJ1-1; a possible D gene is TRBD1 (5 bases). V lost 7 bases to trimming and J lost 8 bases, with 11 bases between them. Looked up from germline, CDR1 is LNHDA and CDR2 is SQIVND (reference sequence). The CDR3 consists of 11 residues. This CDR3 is CASTQGAEAFF. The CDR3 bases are TGTGCCAGTACTCAGGGCGCCGAAGCTTTCTTT.

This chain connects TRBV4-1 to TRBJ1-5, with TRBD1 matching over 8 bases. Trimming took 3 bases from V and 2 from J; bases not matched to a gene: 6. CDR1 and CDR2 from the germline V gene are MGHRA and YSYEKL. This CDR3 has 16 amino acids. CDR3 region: CASSHATGVGNQPQHF. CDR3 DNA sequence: TGCGCCAGCAGCCACGCGACAGGGGTCGGCAATCAGCCCCAGCATTTT.

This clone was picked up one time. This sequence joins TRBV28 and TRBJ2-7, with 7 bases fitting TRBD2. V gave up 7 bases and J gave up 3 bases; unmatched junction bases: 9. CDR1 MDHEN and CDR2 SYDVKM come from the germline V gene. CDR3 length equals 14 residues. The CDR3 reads CASTLGGRNYEQYF. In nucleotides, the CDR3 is TGTGCCAGCACCCTGGGGGGGAGGAACTACGAGCAGTACTTC.